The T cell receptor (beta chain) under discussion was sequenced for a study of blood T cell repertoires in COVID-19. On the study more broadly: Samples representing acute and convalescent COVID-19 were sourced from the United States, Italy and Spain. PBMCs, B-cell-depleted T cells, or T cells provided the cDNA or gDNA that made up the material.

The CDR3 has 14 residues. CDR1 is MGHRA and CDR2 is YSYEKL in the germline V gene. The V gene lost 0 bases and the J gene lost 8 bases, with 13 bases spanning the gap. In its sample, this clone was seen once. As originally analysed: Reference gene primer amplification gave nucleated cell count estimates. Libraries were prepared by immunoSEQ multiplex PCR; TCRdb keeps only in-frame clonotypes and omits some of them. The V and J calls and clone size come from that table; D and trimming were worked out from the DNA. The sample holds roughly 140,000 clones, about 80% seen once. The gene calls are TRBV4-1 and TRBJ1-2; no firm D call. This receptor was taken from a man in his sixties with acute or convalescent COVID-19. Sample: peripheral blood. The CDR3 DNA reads TGCGCCAGCAGCCAAGATTCAGGTATCCAAGGCTACACCTTC. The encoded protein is CASSQDSGIQGYTF.